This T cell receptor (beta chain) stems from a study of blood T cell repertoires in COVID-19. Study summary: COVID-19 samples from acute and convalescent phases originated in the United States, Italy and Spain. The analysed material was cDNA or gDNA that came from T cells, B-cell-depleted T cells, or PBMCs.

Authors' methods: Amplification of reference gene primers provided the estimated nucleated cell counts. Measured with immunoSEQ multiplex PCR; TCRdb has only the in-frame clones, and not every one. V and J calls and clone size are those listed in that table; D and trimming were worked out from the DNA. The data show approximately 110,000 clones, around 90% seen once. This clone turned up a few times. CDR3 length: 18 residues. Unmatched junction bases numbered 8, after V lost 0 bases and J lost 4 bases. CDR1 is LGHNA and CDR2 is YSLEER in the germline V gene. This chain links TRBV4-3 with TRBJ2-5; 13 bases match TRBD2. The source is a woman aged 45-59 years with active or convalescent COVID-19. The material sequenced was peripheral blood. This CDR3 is CASSQDMRGLAGPETQYF. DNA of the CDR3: TGCGCCAGCAGCCAAGACATGAGGGGACTAGCGGGACCAGAGACCCAGTACTTC.